This T cell receptor beta chain was profiled in a study of cytomegalovirus exposure and HLA in healthy donors. About the research overall: Early on, a data release was issued that held some 91 million unique TCRs from HLA-typed donors.

Whole-study results and caveats: Clonal expansion was found to be greater in HLA-associated TCR beta chains than in equally common others in a later analysis.

Trimming removed 8 bases from V and 1 base from J, with 12 bases in between. Germline values: CDR1 PRHDT, CDR2 FYEKMQ (reference sequence). This CDR3 has 14 residues. The PCR made use of 60 Vbeta and 13 Jbeta primers. The method was immunoSEQ multiplex PCR; TCRdb's version includes in-frame clones alone and lacks a portion of them. The table lists some 130,000 clones, about three quarters of them singletons. As concerns this clone: As yet, its antigen is unknown.

The sample was PBMCs. The chain couples TRBV13 to TRBJ2-1, with D tentatively TRBD1 (6 bases). This clonotype was obtained from a woman between 40 and 55 years old in good health and CMV-seronegative. CDR3 bases: TGTGCCAGCGGTAAGGGGGAGTCCTACAATGAGCAGTTCTTC. Translated: CASGKGESYNEQFF.